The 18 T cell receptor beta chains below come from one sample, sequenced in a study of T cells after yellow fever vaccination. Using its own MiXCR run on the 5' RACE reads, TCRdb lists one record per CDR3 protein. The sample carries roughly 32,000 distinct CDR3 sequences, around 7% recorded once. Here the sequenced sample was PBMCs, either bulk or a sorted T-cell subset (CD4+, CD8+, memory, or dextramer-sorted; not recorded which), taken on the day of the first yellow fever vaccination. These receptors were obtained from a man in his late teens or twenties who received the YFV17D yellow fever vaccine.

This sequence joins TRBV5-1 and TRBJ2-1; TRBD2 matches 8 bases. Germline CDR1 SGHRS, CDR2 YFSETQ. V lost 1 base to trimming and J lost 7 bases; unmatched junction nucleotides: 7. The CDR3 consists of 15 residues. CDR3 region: CASSLNAGGGNEQFF. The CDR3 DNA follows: TGCGCCAGCAGCTTGAATGCGGGGGGAGGGAATGAGCAGTTCTTC. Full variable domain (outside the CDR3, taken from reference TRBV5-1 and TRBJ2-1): KAGVTQTPRYLIKTRGQQVTLSCSPISGHRSVSWYQQTPGQGLQFLFEYFSETQRNKGNFPGRFSGRQFSNSRSEMNVSTLELGDSALYLCASSLNAGGGNEQFFGPGTRLTVL.

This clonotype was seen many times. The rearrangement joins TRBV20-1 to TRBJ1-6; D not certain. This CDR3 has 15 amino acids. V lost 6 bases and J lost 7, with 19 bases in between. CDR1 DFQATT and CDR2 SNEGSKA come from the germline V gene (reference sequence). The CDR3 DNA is TGCAGTGCCTCCGGGGTGGCGGTGGGAAATTCACCCCTCCACTTT. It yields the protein CSASGVAVGNSPLHF.

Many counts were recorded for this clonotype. CDR3 bases: TGTGCCAGCTCACGAGAGGTGTGGAACACCATATATTTT. This translates into CASSREVWNTIYF. The chain recombines TRBV18 with TRBJ1-3, with D hard to call. The CDR3 covers 13 residues. Germline V gene lookup returns CDR1 KGHSH and CDR2 LQKENI. V gave up 4 bases and J gave up 7 bases, with 11 bases separating them.

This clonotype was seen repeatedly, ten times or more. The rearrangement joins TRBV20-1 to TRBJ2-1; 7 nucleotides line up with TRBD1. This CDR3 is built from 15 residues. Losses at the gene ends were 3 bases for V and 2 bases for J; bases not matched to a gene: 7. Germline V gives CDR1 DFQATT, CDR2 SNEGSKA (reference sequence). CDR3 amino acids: CSARDRTGPYNEQFF. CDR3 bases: TGCAGTGCTAGGGACCGGACAGGTCCCTACAATGAGCAGTTCTTC.

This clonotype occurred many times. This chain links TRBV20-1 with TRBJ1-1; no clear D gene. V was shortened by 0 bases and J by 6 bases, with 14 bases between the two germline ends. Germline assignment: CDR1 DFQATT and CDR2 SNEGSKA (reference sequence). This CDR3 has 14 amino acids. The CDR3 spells CSARDVQGGPEAFF. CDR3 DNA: TGCAGTGCTAGAGACGTCCAAGGTGGTCCTGAAGCTTTCTTT.

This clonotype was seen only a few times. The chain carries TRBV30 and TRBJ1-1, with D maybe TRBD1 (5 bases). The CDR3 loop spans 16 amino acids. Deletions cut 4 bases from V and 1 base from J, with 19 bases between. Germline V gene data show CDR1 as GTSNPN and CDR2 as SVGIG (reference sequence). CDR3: CAWMGGTETQNTEAFF. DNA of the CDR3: TGTGCCTGGATGGGTGGGACGGAGACTCAGAACACTGAAGCTTTCTTT.

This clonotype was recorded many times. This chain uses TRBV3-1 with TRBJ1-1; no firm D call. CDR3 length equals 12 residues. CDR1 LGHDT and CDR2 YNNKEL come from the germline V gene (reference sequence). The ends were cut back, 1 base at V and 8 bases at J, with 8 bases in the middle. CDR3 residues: CASSQVGLEAFF. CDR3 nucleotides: TGTGCCAGCAGCCAAGTGGGCTTAGAAGCTTTCTTT.

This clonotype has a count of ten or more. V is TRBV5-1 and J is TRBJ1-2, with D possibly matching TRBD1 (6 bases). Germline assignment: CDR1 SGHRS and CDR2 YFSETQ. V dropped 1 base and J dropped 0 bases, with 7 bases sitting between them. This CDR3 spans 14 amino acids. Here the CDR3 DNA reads TGCGCCAGCAGCTTGCAGGGGCCTAACTATGGCTACACCTTC. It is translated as CASSLQGPNYGYTF. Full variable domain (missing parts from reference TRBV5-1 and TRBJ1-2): KAGVTQTPRYLIKTRGQQVTLSCSPISGHRSVSWYQQTPGQGLQFLFEYFSETQRNKGNFPGRFSGRQFSNSRSEMNVSTLELGDSALYLCASSLQGPNYGYTFGSGTRLTVV.

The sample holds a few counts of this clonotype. DNA of the CDR3: TGTGCCAGCAGGGCGGGGGGAACAAGATTCAATGAGCAGTTCTTC. This translates into CASRAGGTRFNEQFF. The gene calls are TRBV5-8 and TRBJ2-1; TRBD2 aligns across 8 bases. The CDR3 consists of 15 residues. The V gene's germline CDR1 is SGHTS and CDR2 YDEGEE. The ends lost 5 bases at V and 6 bases at J; junction bases unmatched: 10. The entire variable domain, with the rest obtained from reference TRBV5-8 and TRBJ2-1, is as follows: EAGVTQSPTHLIKTRGQQATLRCSPISGHTSVYWYQQALGLGLQFLLWYDEGEERNRGNFPPRFSGRQFPNYSSELNVNALELEDSALYLCASRAGGTRFNEQFFGPGTRLTVL.

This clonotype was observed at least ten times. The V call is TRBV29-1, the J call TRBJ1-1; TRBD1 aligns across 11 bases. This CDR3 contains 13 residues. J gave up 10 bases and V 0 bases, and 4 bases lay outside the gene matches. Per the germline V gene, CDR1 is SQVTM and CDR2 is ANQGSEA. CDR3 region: CSVEEGQGAAAFF. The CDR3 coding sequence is TGCAGCGTTGAAGAAGGACAGGGGGCGGCAGCTTTCTTT.

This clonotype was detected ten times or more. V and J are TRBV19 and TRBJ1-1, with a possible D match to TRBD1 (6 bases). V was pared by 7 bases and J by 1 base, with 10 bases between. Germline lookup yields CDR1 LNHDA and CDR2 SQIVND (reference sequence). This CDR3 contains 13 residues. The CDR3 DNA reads TGTGCCAGTACCACGGGGGCGAACACTGAAGCTTTCTTT. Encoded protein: CASTTGANTEAFF.

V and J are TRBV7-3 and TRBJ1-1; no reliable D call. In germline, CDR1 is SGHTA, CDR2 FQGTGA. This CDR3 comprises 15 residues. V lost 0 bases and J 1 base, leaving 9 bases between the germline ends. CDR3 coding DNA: TGTGCCAGCAGCTTAACAGGGCGCCCGAACACTGAAGCTTTCTTT. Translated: CASSLTGRPNTEAFF.

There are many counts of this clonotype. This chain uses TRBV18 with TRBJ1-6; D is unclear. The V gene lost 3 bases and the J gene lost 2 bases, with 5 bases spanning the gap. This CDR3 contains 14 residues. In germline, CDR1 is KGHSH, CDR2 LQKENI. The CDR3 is CASSPAPYNSPLHF. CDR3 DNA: TGTGCCAGCTCACCGGCCCCCTATAATTCACCCCTCCACTTT.

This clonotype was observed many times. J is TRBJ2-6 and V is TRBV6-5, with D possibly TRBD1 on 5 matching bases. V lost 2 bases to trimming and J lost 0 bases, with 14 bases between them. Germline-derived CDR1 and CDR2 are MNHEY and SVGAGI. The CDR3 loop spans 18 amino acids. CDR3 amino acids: CASSYGWTSYSGANVLTF. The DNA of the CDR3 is TGTGCCAGCAGTTACGGTTGGACAAGTTACTCTGGGGCCAACGTCCTGACTTTC.

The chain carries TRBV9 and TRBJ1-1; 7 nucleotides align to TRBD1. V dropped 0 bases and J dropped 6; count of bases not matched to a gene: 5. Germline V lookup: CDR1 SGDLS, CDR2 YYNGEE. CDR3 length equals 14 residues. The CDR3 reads CASSVGGDSSEAFF. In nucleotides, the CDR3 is TGTGCCAGCAGCGTAGGGGGGGACAGCTCTGAAGCTTTCTTT.

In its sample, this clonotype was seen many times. CDR3: CASSLVGGNTNQPQHF. In DNA form, the CDR3 reads TGTGCCAGCAGCTTAGTTGGGGGAAACACCAATCAGCCCCAGCATTTT. The chain employs TRBV7-2 and TRBJ1-5; TRBD1 is a possible D gene (5 bases). This CDR3 is built from 16 residues. Per germline, CDR1 SGHTA and CDR2 FQGNSA. V shed 1 base and J shed 3 bases, with 13 bases lying between them.

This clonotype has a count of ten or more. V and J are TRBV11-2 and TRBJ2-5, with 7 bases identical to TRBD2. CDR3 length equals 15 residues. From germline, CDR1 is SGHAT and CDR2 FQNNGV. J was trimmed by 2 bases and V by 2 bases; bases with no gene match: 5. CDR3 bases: TGTGCCAGCAGCTTATGGCGGGGGAGACAAGAGACCCAGTACTTC. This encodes CASSLWRGRQETQYF.

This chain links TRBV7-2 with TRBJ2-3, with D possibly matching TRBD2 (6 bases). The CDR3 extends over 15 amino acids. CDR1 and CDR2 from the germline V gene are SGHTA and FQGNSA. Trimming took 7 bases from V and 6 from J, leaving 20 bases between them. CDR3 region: CASTSGRGGSDTQYF. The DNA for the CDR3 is TGTGCCAGCACCTCCGGGCGGGGTGGGAGCGATACGCAGTATTTT.